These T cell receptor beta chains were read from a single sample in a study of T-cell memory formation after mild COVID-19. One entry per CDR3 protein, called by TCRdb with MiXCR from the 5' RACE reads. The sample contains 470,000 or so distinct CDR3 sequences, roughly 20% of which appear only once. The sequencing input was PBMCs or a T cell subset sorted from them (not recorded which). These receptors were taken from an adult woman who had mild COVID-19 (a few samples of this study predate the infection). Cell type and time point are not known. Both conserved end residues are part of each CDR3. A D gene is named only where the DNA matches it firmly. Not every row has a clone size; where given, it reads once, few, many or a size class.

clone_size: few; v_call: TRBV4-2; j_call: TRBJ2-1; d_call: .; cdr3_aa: CASSQARSGEQFF; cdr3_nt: TGTGCCAGCAGCCAAGCTCGGAGTGGTGAGCAGTTCTTC
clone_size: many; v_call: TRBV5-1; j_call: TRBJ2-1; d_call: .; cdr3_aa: CASSLGQGGNEQFF; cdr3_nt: TGCGCCAGCAGCTTGGGACAGGGAGGGAATGAGCAGTTCTTC
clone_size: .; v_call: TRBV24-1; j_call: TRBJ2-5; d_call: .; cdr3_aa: CATSDSVPDAGRTQYF; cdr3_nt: TGTGCCACCAGTGATTCCGTTCCAGATGCGGGGCGGACCCAGTACTTC
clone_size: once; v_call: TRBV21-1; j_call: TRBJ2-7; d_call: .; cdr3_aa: CASSTLLGLAGSPYEQYF; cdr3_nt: TGTGCCAGCAGCACCTTGTTGGGACTAGCGGGATCCCCCTACGAGCAGTACTTC
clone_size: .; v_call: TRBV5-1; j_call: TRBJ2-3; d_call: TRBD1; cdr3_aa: CASSLMRTGDTDTQYF; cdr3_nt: TGCGCCAGCAGCTTGATGAGGACAGGGGACACAGATACGCAGTATTTT
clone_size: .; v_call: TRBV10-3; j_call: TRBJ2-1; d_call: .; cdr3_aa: CAVSRGARNEQFF; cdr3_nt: TGTGCCGTATCCAGGGGGGCCCGCAATGAGCAGTTCTTC
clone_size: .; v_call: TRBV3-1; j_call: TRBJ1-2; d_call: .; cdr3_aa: CASSQDLRQSYYGYTF; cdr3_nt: TGTGCCAGCAGCCAAGATCTTAGGCAGAGTTACTATGGCTACACCTTC
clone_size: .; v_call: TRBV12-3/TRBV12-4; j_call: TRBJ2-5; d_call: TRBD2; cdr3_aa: CASSYSGGFQETQYF; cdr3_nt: TGTGCCAGCAGCTATAGCGGGGGCTTCCAAGAGACCCAGTACTTC
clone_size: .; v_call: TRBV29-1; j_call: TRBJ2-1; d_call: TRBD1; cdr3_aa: CSVETPGGSFNEQFF; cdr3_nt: TGCAGCGTTGAAACCCCAGGGGGATCCTTCAATGAGCAGTTCTTC
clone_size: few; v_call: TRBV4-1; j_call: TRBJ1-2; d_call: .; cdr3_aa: CASSPTRQAGPINGYTF; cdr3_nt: TGCGCCAGCAGCCCCACGCGCCAGGCAGGGCCTATCAATGGCTACACCTTC
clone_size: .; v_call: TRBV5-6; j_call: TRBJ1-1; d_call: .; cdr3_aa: CASSLDIRPNTEAFF; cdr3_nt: TGTGCCAGCAGCTTGGACATACGGCCGAACACTGAAGCTTTCTTT
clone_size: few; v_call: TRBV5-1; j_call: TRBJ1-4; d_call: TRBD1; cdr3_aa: CASTQGAGKGLEKLFF; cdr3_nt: TGCGCCAGTACTCAGGGGGCGGGGAAGGGCCTCGAAAAACTGTTTTTT
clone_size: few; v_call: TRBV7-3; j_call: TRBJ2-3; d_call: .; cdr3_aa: CASSSSLVLASDTQYF; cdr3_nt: TGTGCCAGCAGCTCCTCTTTGGTACTAGCCTCAGATACGCAGTATTTT
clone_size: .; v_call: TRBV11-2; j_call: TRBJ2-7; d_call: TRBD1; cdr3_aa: CASSIDRGWYEQYF; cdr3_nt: TGTGCCAGCAGTATTGACAGGGGGTGGTACGAGCAGTACTTC
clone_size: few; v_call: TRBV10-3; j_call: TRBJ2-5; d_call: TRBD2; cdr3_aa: CAISEPPGLAGTGETQYF; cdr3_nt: TGTGCCATCAGTGAGCCCCCGGGACTAGCGGGGACGGGAGAGACCCAGTACTTC
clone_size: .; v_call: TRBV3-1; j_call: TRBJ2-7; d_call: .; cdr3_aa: CASSPGGLSYEQYF; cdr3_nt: TGTGCCAGCAGCCCAGGGGGACTCTCCTACGAGCAGTACTTC
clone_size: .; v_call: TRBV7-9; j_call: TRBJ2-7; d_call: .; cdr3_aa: CASSSHRDYEQYF; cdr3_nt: TGTGCCAGCAGCTCTCACAGGGATTACGAGCAGTACTTC
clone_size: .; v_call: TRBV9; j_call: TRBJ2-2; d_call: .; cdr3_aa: CASSVGVGERRNTGELFF; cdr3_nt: TGTGCCAGCAGCGTAGGGGTAGGGGAAAGGCGGAACACCGGGGAGCTGTTTTTT
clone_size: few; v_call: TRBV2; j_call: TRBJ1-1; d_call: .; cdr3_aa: CASSDGWKNTEAFF; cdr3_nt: TGTGCCAGCAGTGACGGGTGGAAGAACACTGAAGCTTTCTTT
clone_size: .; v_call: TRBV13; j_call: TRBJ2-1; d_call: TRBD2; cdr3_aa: CASSRRVAGPSTEQFF; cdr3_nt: TGTGCCAGCAGCCGGAGGGTAGCGGGTCCCTCTACGGAGCAGTTCTTC
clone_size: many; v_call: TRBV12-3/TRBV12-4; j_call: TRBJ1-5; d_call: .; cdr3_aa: CASSLGQPQHF; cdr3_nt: TGTGCCAGCAGTTTAGGTCAGCCCCAGCATTTT
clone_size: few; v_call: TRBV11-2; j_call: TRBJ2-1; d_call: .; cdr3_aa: CASRIPSYNEQFF; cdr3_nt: TGTGCCAGCCGGATCCCCTCCTACAATGAGCAGTTCTTC
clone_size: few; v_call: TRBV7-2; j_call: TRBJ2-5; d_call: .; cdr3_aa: CASSLALDQYF; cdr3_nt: TGTGCCAGCAGCTTAGCTTTGGACCAGTACTTC
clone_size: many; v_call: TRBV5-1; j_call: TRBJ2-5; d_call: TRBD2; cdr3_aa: CDTKERGQETQYF; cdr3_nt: TGCGATACGAAGGAGCGGGGGCAAGAGACCCAGTACTTC
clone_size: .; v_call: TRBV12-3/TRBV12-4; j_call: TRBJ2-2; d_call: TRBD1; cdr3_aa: CASSRTGSGELFF; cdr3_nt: TGTGCCAGCAGCCGGACAGGGTCCGGGGAGCTGTTTTTT
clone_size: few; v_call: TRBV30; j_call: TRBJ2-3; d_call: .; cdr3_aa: CAWSVTQLDSDTQYF; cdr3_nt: TGTGCCTGGAGTGTAACTCAGCTAGATTCAGATACGCAGTATTTT
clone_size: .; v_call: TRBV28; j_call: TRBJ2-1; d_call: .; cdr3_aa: CASSLRWEQFF; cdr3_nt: TGTGCCAGCAGTTTAAGGTGGGAGCAGTTCTTC
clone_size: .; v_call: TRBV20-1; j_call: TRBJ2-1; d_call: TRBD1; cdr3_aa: CSASKGQGGSNEQFF; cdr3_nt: TGCAGTGCTAGCAAAGGACAGGGGGGATCCAATGAGCAGTTCTTC
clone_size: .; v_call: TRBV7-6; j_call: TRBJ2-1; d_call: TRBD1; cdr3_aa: CASSSRGTGDNEQFF; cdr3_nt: TGTGCCAGCAGCTCCCGTGGGACAGGAGACAATGAGCAGTTCTTC
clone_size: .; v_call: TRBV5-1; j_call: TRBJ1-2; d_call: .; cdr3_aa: CASSLEQNEYGYTF; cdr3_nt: TGCGCCAGCAGCTTGGAACAGAACGAGTATGGCTACACCTTC
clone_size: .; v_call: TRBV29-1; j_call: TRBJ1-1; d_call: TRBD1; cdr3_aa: CSVLSGQFNTEAFF; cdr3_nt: TGCAGCGTTCTGTCGGGACAGTTTAACACTGAAGCTTTCTTT
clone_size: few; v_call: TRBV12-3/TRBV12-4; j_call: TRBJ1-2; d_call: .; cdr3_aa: CASSLRPGRGDYGYTF; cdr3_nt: TGTGCCAGCAGTCTGAGACCGGGTAGGGGGGATTATGGCTACACCTTC
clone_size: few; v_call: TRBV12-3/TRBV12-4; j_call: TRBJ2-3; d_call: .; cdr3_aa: CASSLLGGPDTQYF; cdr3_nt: TGTGCCAGCAGCCTCCTGGGGGGGCCAGATACGCAGTATTTT
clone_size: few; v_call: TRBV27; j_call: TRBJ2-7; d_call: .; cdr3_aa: CASRGGHPYEQYF; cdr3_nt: TGTGCCAGCAGGGGGGGGCACCCCTACGAGCAGTACTTC
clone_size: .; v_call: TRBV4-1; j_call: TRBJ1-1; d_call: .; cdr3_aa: CASSQVEGNTEAFF; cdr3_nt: TGCGCCAGCAGCCAAGTTGAAGGGAACACTGAAGCTTTCTTT